Following are 15 T cell receptor beta chains from one sample sequenced in a study of human T cells and chemical hapten exposure. The time point: patch test 1, 2 weeks after DPC sensitization. The treatment denotes: therapeutic diphenylcyclopropenone sensitization with weekly scalp DPC. In TCRdb, the RACE reads were re-called with MiXCR into one record per CDR3 protein. The sample includes under 450,000 distinct CDR3 sequences, 4.8% of them seen just once. The sample was whole blood, taken in connection with sensitization to the hapten diphenylcyclopropenone (DPC). The source of these receptors is a woman aged 50 to 60 with alopecia areata. Some clones in this sample may be carry-over from other donors' samples.

The chain joins TRBV4-1 to TRBJ2-5; D is uncertain. V lost 1 base and J 5 bases, leaving 14 bases between the germline ends. Germline loops: CDR1 MGHRA, CDR2 YSYEKL. The CDR3 sequence is 15 residues long. This CDR3 reads CASSQVDQGRETQYF. DNA of the CDR3: TGCGCCAGCAGCCAAGTGGACCAAGGAAGGGAGACCCAGTACTTC.

This clonotype was seen repeatedly, ten times or more. The chain links TRBV13 to TRBJ1-1; 8 bases match TRBD1. V shed 5 bases and J 0 bases; nucleotides not matched to a gene: 8. The CDR3 loop spans 16 amino acids. CDR1 is PRHDT and CDR2 is FYEKMQ in the germline V gene (reference sequence). Here the CDR3 reads CASSPALTGVNTEAFF. The CDR3 DNA is TGTGCCAGCAGCCCCGCCTTGACAGGGGTGAACACTGAAGCTTTCTTT.

This clonotype was counted many times. The V call is TRBV12-3 or TRBV12-4, the J call TRBJ1-2; D is uncertain. The V end was cut by 3 bases, the J end by 4 bases, with 12 bases between. CDR3 length equals 14 residues. The CDR3 here is CASSLGELLYGYTF. The CDR3 DNA reads TGTGCCAGCAGTTTGGGAGAACTGCTCTATGGCTACACCTTC.

This clonotype was picked up many times. The chain is built from TRBV7-9 and TRBJ1-4, with 7 bases identical to TRBD1. The CDR3 totals 15 residues. Germline V lookup: CDR1 SEHNR, CDR2 FQNEAQ (reference sequence). After removal of 5 bases from V and 5 bases from J, the junction contained 8 bases not matched to a gene. The CDR3 bases are TGTGCCAGCAGCGGACTCCGGGACAGAAATGAAAAACTGTTTTTT. Amino acids: CASSGLRDRNEKLFF.

In this sample, this clonotype turned up many times. The V and J genes are TRBV11-2 and TRBJ1-4; D remains unclear. V was cut by 2 bases and J by 7 bases, with 8 bases left in between. The CDR3 is 13 residues long. Germline lookup yields CDR1 SGHAT and CDR2 FQNNGV. The CDR3 spells CASSLNVIEKLFF. The CDR3 nucleotides are TGTGCCAGCAGCTTAAACGTAATTGAAAAACTGTTTTTT. Full variable domain (remainder filled in from reference TRBV11-2 and TRBJ1-4): EAGVAQSPRYKIIEKRQSVAFWCNPISGHATLYWYQQILGQGPKLLIQFQNNGVVDDSQLPKDRFSAERLKGVDSTLKIQPAKLEDSAVYLCASSLNVIEKLFFGSGTQLSVL.

J is TRBJ1-2 and V is TRBV19, with D hard to call. The V gene's germline CDR1 is LNHDA and CDR2 SQIVND (reference sequence). Trimming cost V 7 bases and J 4 bases, with 13 bases left between them. The CDR3 spans 13 residues. In DNA, the CDR3 is TGTGCCAGTATCCCGAGCGACGGCTATGGCTACACCTTC. It codes for CASIPSDGYGYTF.

In this sample, this clonotype turned up many times. The genes are TRBV11-2 and TRBJ2-3; D may be TRBD2 (7 bases). Trimming pared 4 bases from V and 5 bases from J, leaving 13 bases between. Germline V gene data show CDR1 as SGHAT and CDR2 as FQNNGV. The length of the CDR3 is 14 residues. CDR3 nucleotides: TGTGCCAGCAGCTGGGGGGGGGCTAGAGATACGCAGTATTTT. It yields the protein CASSWGGARDTQYF.

The rearrangement uses TRBV12-3 or TRBV12-4 and TRBJ2-1; D remains unclear. Trimming stripped 2 bases from V and 2 bases from J, with 10 bases between. This CDR3 region has 15 residues. The CDR3 loop reads CASSLPDAAYNEQFF. The CDR3 region has the DNA TGTGCCAGCAGTTTACCGGACGCAGCCTACAATGAGCAGTTCTTC.

Ten or more counts support this clonotype. The genes are TRBV5-1 and TRBJ1-1; perhaps TRBD1 as D (5 bases). The CDR3 length is 15 residues. CDR1 is SGHRS and CDR2 is YFSETQ in the germline V gene. V was pared by 0 bases and J by 1 base, with 10 bases between. The chain's CDR3 is CASSLVGGPNTEAFF. The DNA of the CDR3 is TGCGCCAGCAGCTTGGTCGGGGGACCGAACACTGAAGCTTTCTTT. Full variable domain (missing parts from reference TRBV5-1 and TRBJ1-1): KAGVTQTPRYLIKTRGQQVTLSCSPISGHRSVSWYQQTPGQGLQFLFEYFSETQRNKGNFPGRFSGRQFSNSRSEMNVSTLELGDSALYLCASSLVGGPNTEAFFGQGTRLTVV.

This clonotype was recorded many times. This chain joins TRBV12-3 or TRBV12-4 and TRBJ2-1; 13 nucleotides match TRBD2. V trimming: 3 bases; J trimming: 7 bases; junction bases outside the gene matches: 3. The CDR3 is 15 amino acids. CDR3 DNA sequence: TGTGCCAGCAGTTTGGGACTAGCGGGAATGAATGAGCAGTTCTTC. Its translation: CASSLGLAGMNEQFF.

This clonotype was seen more than once but under ten times. The V and J genes are TRBV12-5 and TRBJ1-1; TRBD1 aligns across 7 bases. This CDR3 comprises 13 residues. V gave up 7 bases and J gave up 1 base; unmatched junction bases: 3. Germline-derived CDR1 and CDR2 are LGHNT and FRNRAP. In DNA, the CDR3 is TGTGCTAGTGCCGACAGGGCGAACACTGAAGCTTTCTTT. Translated, it gives CASADRANTEAFF.

This clonotype was seen many times. The rearrangement links TRBV6-1 to TRBJ2-1; 8 nucleotides match TRBD2. This CDR3 region has 18 residues. Germline CDR1 is MNHNS and CDR2 is SASEGT. Losses at the gene ends were 0 bases for V and 9 bases for J; bases not matched to a gene: 16. The CDR3 DNA is TGTGCCAGCAGTGAAGCGCGTGGTAGCGGGATGGGTAATAGTGAGCAGTTCTTC. This encodes CASSEARGSGMGNSEQFF.

The CDR3 DNA is TGTGCCAGCAGTTTCCTCCCTTACAGGGCCCTAGATGGCTACACCTTC. Protein: CASSFLPYRALDGYTF. The chain carries TRBV27 and TRBJ1-2; perhaps TRBD1 as D (6 bases). Germline lookup yields CDR1 MNHEY and CDR2 SMNVEV (reference sequence). This CDR3 is 16 amino acids long. V dropped 3 bases and J dropped 6 bases, with 20 bases sitting between them.

The rearrangement links TRBV7-9 to TRBJ2-1, with 12 bases identical to TRBD1. The CDR3 contains 16 residues. Germline CDR1 and CDR2: SEHNR and FQNEAQ (reference sequence). The trim removed 3 bases at V and 8 bases at J, leaving 8 bases unmatched. The CDR3 DNA is TGTGCCAGCAGCTTGGGATGGGACAGGGGGCACGATGAGCAGTTCTTC. Its protein is CASSLGWDRGHDEQFF.

This clonotype was found a few times. The rearrangement links TRBV12-3 or TRBV12-4 to TRBJ2-6, with TRBD1 as a possible D gene (6 bases). The length of the CDR3 is 16 residues. Trimming removed 7 bases from V and 0 bases from J, with 13 bases in between. CDR3 amino acids: CASIFMGASGANVLTF. In DNA, the CDR3 is TGTGCCAGCATTTTTATGGGGGCCTCTGGGGCCAACGTCCTGACTTTC.